The 32 T cell receptor beta chains given below trace back to one sample, sequenced in a study of vaccination and CD4 T cells after COVID-19. These TCRs' antigens remain unknown. Specified treatment: roughly nine-day PBMC culture with coronavirus spike peptide pools or control peptides (ViraFEST assay). Sequencing of the DNA from cultured CD4+ T cells was carried out with the Oncomine TCR Beta short-read assay. Each CDR3 protein gets one entry after TCRdb re-called the PCR reads with MiXCR. Of roughly 7,200 distinct CDR3 sequences listed, roughly 23% were seen once; the top ten hold 9% to 9.5%. The material was CD4+ T cells from blood, cultured in vitro, obtained after SARS-CoV-2 vaccination. The receptors originated from a human donor who had recovered from COVID-19.

This clonotype appeared a few times. The CDR3 DNA sequence: TGTGCCAGTAGTGGACTAGCGGGAGGGGAAGAGACCCAGTACTTC. It is translated as CASSGLAGGEETQYF. The rearrangement uses TRBV19 and TRBJ2-5; 15 bases line up with TRBD2. The CDR3 is 15 residues long. The J segment lost 3 bases and the V segment lost 5 bases, leaving 1 base of the junction unmatched. Germline V gene lookup returns CDR1 LNHDA and CDR2 SQIVND (reference sequence).

The rearrangement joins TRBV7-9 to TRBJ1-5; D is unresolved. The germline CDR1 and CDR2 sequences are SEHNR and FQNEAQ (reference sequence). V was pared by 1 base and J by 4 bases, with 5 bases between. The CDR3 spans 13 residues. The CDR3 DNA follows: TGTGCCAGCAGCTTAGGGCGGAATCAGCCCCAGCATTTT. It encodes CASSLGRNQPQHF.

This clonotype was observed a few times. CDR3 in DNA: TGTGCCAGCAGCTCCGCGACAGGGGGAGAGGATGGCTACACCTTC. It is translated as CASSSATGGEDGYTF. This chain connects TRBV7-8 to TRBJ1-2, with 9 bases lining up with TRBD1. This CDR3 region has 15 residues. CDR1 and CDR2 (germline): SGHVS, FQNEAQ. J gave up 6 bases and V 4 bases, and 9 bases lay outside the gene matches. Full variable domain (outside the CDR3, taken from reference TRBV7-8 and TRBJ1-2): GAGVSQSPRYKVAKRGQDVALRCDPISGHVSLFWYQQALGQGPEFLTYFQNEAQLDKSGLPSDRFFAERPEGSVSTLKIQRTQQEDSAVYLCASSSATGGEDGYTFGSGTRLTVV.

This clonotype is medium-sized (0.01 to 0.1%) in the sample. This sequence joins TRBV27 and TRBJ1-5; tentatively, D is TRBD1 (6 bases). The CDR3 totals 17 residues. Germline-derived CDR1 and CDR2 are MNHEY and SMNVEV (reference sequence). The germline V and J ends were trimmed by 6 bases and 0 bases, with 18 bases remaining between them. CDR3 sequence: CASSRLWAGVSNQPQHF. The CDR3 DNA is TGTGCCAGCAGCCGACTATGGGCAGGGGTTAGCAATCAGCCCCAGCATTTT.

This chain connects TRBV6-2 or TRBV6-3 to TRBJ1-1; D might be TRBD1 (5 bases). The CDR3 is 15 amino acids. The V and J ends lost 6 bases and 2 bases respectively, with 16 bases between them. Germline V CDR1 and CDR2: MNHEY, SVGEGT. As DNA, the CDR3 is TGTGCCAGCAGGGCCCTTGGGAGGGGCAACACTGAAGCTTTCTTT. It encodes CASRALGRGNTEAFF.

This clonotype came up a few times. The chain joins TRBV10-1 to TRBJ2-7, with D tentatively TRBD2 (5 bases). Germline values: CDR1 WNHNN, CDR2 SYGVQD (reference sequence). This CDR3 has 13 residues. Trimming removed 0 bases from V and 5 bases from J, with 8 bases in between. CDR3 DNA sequence: TGCGCCAGCAGTGAGTCCTCCGGGGACGAGCAGTACTTC. This gives the protein CASSESSGDEQYF.

The V call is TRBV6-1, the J call TRBJ1-1, with a possible D match to TRBD1 (6 bases). The CDR3 consists of 14 residues. Germline-derived CDR1 and CDR2 are MNHNS and SASEGT. CDR3 in amino acids: CAVFRGGRNTEAFF. DNA for the CDR3: TGTGCTGTCTTCAGGGGAGGGAGGAACACTGAAGCTTTCTTT.

The rearrangement joins TRBV7-2 to TRBJ2-1, with unresolved D. The V gene's germline CDR1 is SGHTA and CDR2 FQGNSA. The CDR3 runs to 18 residues. Trimming took 1 base from V and 0 from J, leaving 16 bases between them. The DNA for the CDR3 is TGTGCCAGCAGCTTAGAGGCGCTTAGACATCTCTCCTACAATGAGCAGTTCTTC. It translates to CASSLEALRHLSYNEQFF.

By proportion, this clonotype is medium-sized. The chain joins TRBV28 to TRBJ2-7; 9 bases are a match to TRBD1. This CDR3 has 14 residues. CDR1 MDHEN and CDR2 SYDVKM come from the germline V gene. V lost 5 bases, J lost 5 bases, and 7 bases stayed unmatched. The CDR3 reads CASSPGTGRDEQYF. CDR3 bases: TGTGCCAGCAGTCCCGGGACAGGGCGCGACGAGCAGTACTTC.

The table lists this clonotype with a few counts. This chain uses TRBV20-1 with TRBJ2-7, with 7 nucleotides matching TRBD1. Germline CDR1 is DFQATT and CDR2 is SNEGSKA (reference sequence). V trimming: 5 bases; J trimming: 1 base; junction bases outside the gene matches: 8. The CDR3 runs 14 residues. CDR3 loop: CSAGNRGGSYEQYF. In DNA form, the CDR3 reads TGCAGTGCTGGGAACAGGGGTGGTTCCTACGAGCAGTACTTC.

The chain is built from TRBV28 and TRBJ2-7; D gene uncertain. The germline CDR1 and CDR2 sequences are MDHEN and SYDVKM. V dropped 10 bases and J dropped 2 bases, with 18 bases sitting between them. This CDR3 spans 14 amino acids. The CDR3 sequence is CATFTPQTTYEQYF. CDR3 nucleotide sequence: TGTGCCACCTTCACCCCACAGACGACCTACGAGCAGTACTTC.

This clonotype is termed medium-sized (0.01 to 0.1%). DNA of the CDR3: TGTGCCAGCAGTGACAAAGGCGGGCCCGGGCAGTACTTC. Its translation: CASSDKGGPGQYF. This chain connects TRBV6-4 to TRBJ2-7; maybe TRBD2 (5 bases). This CDR3 spans 13 amino acids. The germline V gene encodes CDR1 MRHNA and CDR2 SNTAGT. The germline V and J ends were trimmed by 2 bases and 9 bases, with 14 bases remaining between them.

This clonotype was counted a few times. This chain joins TRBV10-3 and TRBJ2-3, with no clear D. The CDR3 is made up of 13 amino acids. The germline V gene encodes CDR1 ENHRY and CDR2 SYGVKD. Trimming cost V 4 bases and J 0 bases, with 5 bases left between them. CDR3 region: CAISAPSTDTQYF. CDR3 DNA: TGTGCCATCAGTGCACCTAGCACAGATACGCAGTATTTT.

CDR3: CASSKFLLAGYKQFF. The CDR3 bases are TGTGCCAGCAGCAAATTCCTCCTAGCGGGTTATAAGCAGTTCTTC. J is TRBJ2-1 and V is TRBV21-1; whether TRBD2, the table's D call, matches the DNA was not checked. TRBV21-1 is listed as a pseudogene. The CDR3 runs to 15 residues.

This clonotype appeared once. The chain couples TRBV5-5 to TRBJ1-5, with D uncertain. Trimming removed 4 bases at V and 3 bases at J, with 8 bases between. The germline V gene encodes CDR1 SGHKS and CDR2 YYEKEE (reference sequence). The CDR3 totals 13 residues. CDR3 sequence (DNA): TGTGCCAGCAGCACCGGGAACAATCAGCCCCAGCATTTT. Translation gives CASSTGNNQPQHF.

Of note for this clonotype: A read error may explain this, as a much larger clone is one base away. This rearrangement joins TRBV6-1 to TRBJ2-7, with TRBD2 as a possible D gene (5 bases). Germline V gene sequence: CDR1 MNHNS, CDR2 SASEGT. Trimming took off 6 bases at V and 3 bases at J, with 18 bases between the two ends. The CDR3 length is 15 residues. The CDR3 is CASSTPGCGRYEQYF. Here the CDR3 DNA reads TGTGCCAGCAGCACCCCGGGATGCGGCCGCTACGAGCAGTACTTC.

The chain links TRBV27 to TRBJ2-1; 9 bases are a match to TRBD2. Per the germline V gene, CDR1 is MNHEY and CDR2 is SMNVEV (reference sequence). V was pared by 7 bases and J by 4 bases, with 2 bases of the junction left unmatched. The CDR3 sequence is 13 residues long. In DNA form, the CDR3 reads TGTGCCAGCACTAGCGGGGTTTACAATGAGCAGTTCTTC. Its protein is CASTSGVYNEQFF.

The J gene is TRBJ2-2, the V gene TRBV6-1; D unclear. The V and J ends lost 6 bases and 1 base respectively, with 9 bases between them. CDR1 and CDR2 from the germline V gene are MNHNS and SASEGT. CDR3 length equals 14 residues. The CDR3 bases are TGTGCCAGCAGCCTTCATGAGAACACCGGGGAGCTGTTTTTT. Its protein is CASSLHENTGELFF.

The chain combines TRBV19 with TRBJ1-2, with TRBD1 as a possible D gene (6 bases). Germline CDR1 and CDR2: LNHDA and SQIVND (reference sequence). The CDR3 consists of 15 residues. Trimming cost V 9 bases and J 2 bases, with 19 bases left between them. CDR3 in DNA: TGTGCCAGCCTAGGGGGGGCAGGCAGAAACTATGGCTACACCTTC. As protein: CASLGGAGRNYGYTF.

This clonotype turned up a few times. This chain connects TRBV7-9 to TRBJ2-5, with D perhaps TRBD1 (6 bases). Germline CDR1 reads SEHNR; CDR2 reads FQNEAQ (reference sequence). V dropped 1 base and J dropped 5 bases, with 11 bases sitting between them. The CDR3 is made up of 14 amino acids. CDR3 coding DNA: TGTGCCAGCAGCTTAGGGCAGGGGTGGGAGACCCAGTACTTC. Its translation is CASSLGQGWETQYF. Based on the CDR3 plus reference TRBV7-9 and TRBJ2-5, the full variable domain is DTGVSQNPRHKITKRGQNVTFRCDPISEHNRLYWYRQTLGQGPEFLTYFQNEAQLEKSRLLSDRFSAERPKGSFSTLEIQRTEQGDSAMYLCASSLGQGWETQYFGPGTRLLVL.

This clonotype showed up just a few times. The genes are TRBV7-6 and TRBJ2-7, with D perhaps TRBD2 (6 bases). Trimming removed 2 bases at V and 5 bases at J, with 16 bases between. The V gene's germline CDR1 is SGHVS and CDR2 FNYEAQ. The CDR3 length is 15 residues. Here the CDR3 reads CASSLSGGIRDEQYF. CDR3 bases: TGTGCCAGCAGCTTATCTGGAGGGATTCGGGACGAGCAGTACTTC.

This clonotype occurred a few times. This chain connects TRBV11-1 to TRBJ2-7; D is unclear. V lost 5 bases and J 3 bases, leaving 17 bases between the germline ends. Germline V gene data show CDR1 as SGHAT and CDR2 as FQDESV (reference sequence). This CDR3 comprises 15 residues. The chain's CDR3 is CASSLSRKGSYEQYF. The CDR3 DNA sequence: TGTGCCAGCAGCCTCAGCAGGAAGGGCAGCTACGAGCAGTACTTC.

This clonotype was seen more than once but under ten times. The rearrangement links TRBV20-1 to TRBJ1-1; D is perhaps TRBD1 (5 bases). V was trimmed by 3 bases and J by 4 bases, leaving 9 bases between them. The germline gives CDR1 DFQATT, CDR2 SNEGSKA (reference sequence). This CDR3 contains 12 residues. CDR3 nucleotides: TGCAGTGCTAGGGTTGGGGCCACTGAAGCTTTCTTT. This encodes CSARVGATEAFF.

The sample holds one count of this clonotype. The chain is built from TRBV7-2 and TRBJ1-4; D remains ambiguous. V lost 1 base, J lost 8 bases, and 11 bases lay in between. This CDR3 is built from 14 residues. Germline CDR1 is SGHTA and CDR2 is FQGNSA. The CDR3 nucleotides read TGTGCCAGCAGCTTAGAGAGGACGGGGGAAAAACTGTTTTTT. Encoded protein: CASSLERTGEKLFF.

The chain couples TRBV4-3 to TRBJ2-5, with 9 bases that match TRBD2. J lost 7 bases, V lost 1 base, and 10 bases had no gene match. The germline CDR1 and CDR2 sequences are LGHNA and YSLEER. CDR3 length: 16 amino acids. The CDR3 DNA sequence: TGCGCCAGCAGCCAAGTTTATAGCGGGAGAAATGGGACCCAGTACTTC. Protein product: CASSQVYSGRNGTQYF.

J is TRBJ2-3 and V is TRBV27, with D perhaps TRBD2 (5 bases). Per germline, CDR1 MNHEY and CDR2 SMNVEV (reference sequence). This CDR3 region has 12 residues. V lost 5 bases and J 3 bases, leaving 6 bases between the germline ends. The CDR3 coding sequence is TGTGCCAGCAGTCGGAGGACAGATACGCAGTATTTT. It encodes CASSRRTDTQYF.

In this sample, this clonotype is medium-sized. The rearrangement uses TRBV28 and TRBJ1-2; 7 bases map to TRBD1. The CDR3 has 13 amino acids. Germline loops: CDR1 MDHEN, CDR2 SYDVKM. The V segment lost 6 bases and the J segment 7 bases; nucleotides outside the gene matches: 8. The CDR3 nucleotides read TGTGCCAGCAGGCGTAGACAGGGACTTGGCTACACCTTC. This translates into CASRRRQGLGYTF.

With respect to this clonotype: Just one base apart from a much larger clone, this may be a read error. This chain joins TRBV6-1 and TRBJ2-5; TRBD1 agrees at 8 bases. Per germline, CDR1 MNHNS and CDR2 SASEGT. The CDR3 is made up of 14 amino acids. The CDR3 DNA reads TGTGCCAGCAATAGGGACAGGCTTCAAGAGATCCAGTACTTC. Residues: CASNRDRLQEIQYF.

The sample holds a few counts of this clonotype. The V gene is TRBV27, the J gene TRBJ2-1, with D tentatively TRBD1 or TRBD2 (5 bases each). This CDR3 has 15 residues. CDR1 MNHEY and CDR2 SMNVEV come from the germline V gene (reference sequence). Trimming took 2 bases from V and 8 from J, leaving 16 bases between them. CDR3 in amino acids: CASSLRGPWFHEQFF. The CDR3 region has the DNA TGTGCCAGCAGTTTACGGGGACCGTGGTTTCATGAGCAGTTCTTC.

V is TRBV28 and J is TRBJ2-3; D assignment may be TRBD1 or TRBD2 (5 bases each). The CDR3 has 14 amino acids. Per the germline V gene, CDR1 is MDHEN and CDR2 is SYDVKM. V lost 10 bases, J lost 0 bases, and 14 bases lay in between. CDR3 nucleotides: TGTGCCACCCGTCTCGGGACGAGCACAGATACGCAGTATTTT. Encoded protein: CATRLGTSTDTQYF.

This clonotype has more than one count but fewer than ten. The J gene is TRBJ2-1, the V gene TRBV27, with D hard to call. Germline CDR1 reads MNHEY; CDR2 reads SMNVEV (reference sequence). CDR3 length: 14 residues. V was cut by 0 bases and J by 4 bases, with 7 bases left in between. CDR3 DNA: TGTGCCAGCAGTTTATCCCCGCGATACAATGAGCAGTTCTTC. Its translation: CASSLSPRYNEQFF.

The chain couples TRBV2 to TRBJ2-1; maybe TRBD2 (6 bases). This CDR3 region has 13 residues. The V end was cut by 7 bases, the J end by 3 bases, with 10 bases between. Germline V gene sequence: CDR1 SNHLY, CDR2 FYNNEI. CDR3 loop: CASTRTIYNEQFF. As DNA, the CDR3 is TGTGCCAGCACCCGGACTATCTACAATGAGCAGTTCTTC.